Sequencing of this TCR beta chain was carried out in a study of blood T cell repertoires in COVID-19 (dated by TCRdb to 2020 to 2022). In the study overall: The collaborator samples originated in the United States, Italy and Spain and spanned the acute and convalescent phases of COVID-19. Where available, HLA class I and class II types were taken from metadata supplied by the sample provider and were not determined by assay-based typing. The repertoires were released in a freely available public database intended as a resource for research on the immune response to SARS-CoV-2. Deeply sampled blood TCRbeta repertoires from subjects exposed to, actively infected with, or recovered from COVID-19 were included in the dataset. Samples were obtained from the ongoing ImmuneRACE study (first 160 participants) and from over 1,000 subjects provided by 6 global collaborators. The material from the prospective study consisted of cDNA or gDNA derived from T cells, B-cell-depleted T cells, or PBMCs. Sample metadata almost always included a de-identified subject ID, COVID-19 status, age in years and sex. The research as a whole found: The quantity of clinical and demographic metadata differed by source and by participant and was supplied without curation.

Collaborating institutions collected whole blood in K2EDTA tubes following their own protocols. For TCRbeta analysis, collaborator samples were shipped as frozen whole blood, as isolated PBMCs, or as DNA extracted from either sample type. As for this clone: Its antigen has not been determined. No base qualities exist here, and no much larger clone lies one base off it.

CDR1 and CDR2, per the germline V gene, are ENHRY and SYGVKD. From the cysteine up to the phenylalanine, the CDR3 has a length of 14 residues. Of all the DNA, just the CDR3 is kept, 42 bases in frame from base 1. The germline V end is reduced by 7 bases and the J end by 2 bases; junction bases left unmatched: 5. TCRbeta CDR3 regions were amplified from genomic DNA by means of the immunoSEQ Assay, a bias-controlled multiplex PCR. As for how the authors treated the data: Nucleated cell counts per sample were estimated from amplification of reference gene primers within the assay. Sequence reads were collapsed and filtered to measure the absolute abundance of every unique TCRbeta CDR3 rearrangement. For each sample, productive Simpson clonality was calculated as the square root of Simpson's diversity index across productive rearrangements. Held by TCRdb, this immuneACCESS table contains in-frame sequences only and omits some clones. Under half of the omission traces to an unresolved V gene where checked; the cause of the rest is unknown. Clonal size and the V and J genes are those of that table, whereas D and trimming came from the DNA. The sample table holds 250,000 to 350,000 clones, of which over 75% were seen once. Clones ranked in the top ten supply under 15% of the sample.

The TCR comes from a woman between 55 and 75 years old with acute or convalescent COVID-19. In this chain, TRBV10-3 is recombined with TRBJ1-3, with 7 bases in between that match TRBD1. The sequencing sample was made of peripheral blood. The CDR3: CAITVQGAGNTIYF. The nucleotide sequence reads TGTGCCATCACTGTCCAGGGGGCTGGAAACACCATATATTTT.